A single sample is the source of the 16 T cell receptor beta chains below, sequenced in a study of CD8 T cells in Susac syndrome. Random hexamers primed reverse transcription of about 0.45 to 1 ug RNA. Each CDR3 protein is one row after TCRdb ran MiXCR on the immunoSEQ multiplex PCR reads. The profile shows 92,000 or so distinct CDR3 sequences, approximately 96% of them singletons. Sample: CD8+ T cells from PBMCs. The receptors originated from a human donor with Susac syndrome.

The chain employs TRBV20-1 and TRBJ1-2; 9 nucleotides agree with TRBD1. CDR3 length: 14 residues. The germline V gene encodes CDR1 DFQATT and CDR2 SNEGSKA (reference sequence). J lost 2 bases, V lost 3 bases, and 4 bases had no gene match. CDR3 residues: CSARVGQGNYGYTF. The DNA for the CDR3 is TGCAGTGCTAGGGTGGGACAGGGAAACTATGGCTACACCTTC.

V gene TRBV30 combines with J gene TRBJ1-1; D is unresolved. Trimming left V 6 bases short and J 8 bases short, with 13 bases between. The CDR3 covers 11 residues. Germline V gene sequence: CDR1 GTSNPN, CDR2 SVGIG (reference sequence). The DNA for the CDR3 is TGTGCCTGTCAAGTCAGGATCGAAGCTTTCTTT. This sequence encodes CACQVRIEAFF.

The chain has TRBV11-1 and TRBJ2-5; TRBD1 matches 7 bases. The CDR3 length is 13 residues. J was trimmed by 5 bases and V by 5 bases; bases with no gene match: 5. Germline V gene lookup returns CDR1 SGHAT and CDR2 FQDESV (reference sequence). The CDR3 nucleotides are TGTGCCAGCAGCAGGGGGCGGGTGGAGACCCAGTACTTC. Its translation is CASSRGRVETQYF.

This rearrangement joins TRBV28 to TRBJ1-5, with unresolved D. Germline V lookup: CDR1 MDHEN, CDR2 SYDVKM. Trimming left V 4 bases short and J 5 bases short, with 3 bases between. This CDR3 has 11 residues. CDR3 nucleotide sequence: TGTGCCAGCAGTTCTCATCAGCCCCAGCATTTT. It codes for CASSSHQPQHF. The full variable domain, with the rest looked up from reference TRBV28 and TRBJ1-5, is DVKVTQSSRYLVKRTGEKVFLECVQDMDHENMFWYRQDPGLGLRLIYFSYDVKMKEKGDIPEGYSVSREKKERFSLILESASTNQTSMYLCASSSHQPQHFGDGTRLSIL.

The chain employs TRBV3-1 and TRBJ1-4; TRBD1 is a possible D gene (5 bases). Germline-derived CDR1 and CDR2 are LGHDT and YNNKEL (reference sequence). The CDR3 spans 15 residues. The V and J ends lost 2 bases and 4 bases respectively, with 11 bases between them. CDR3 coding DNA: TGTGCCAGCAGCCAAATGAGGGGCCTTAATGAAAAACTGTTTTTT. Its protein product is CASSQMRGLNEKLFF. Based on the CDR3 plus reference TRBV3-1 and TRBJ1-4, the full variable domain is DTAVSQTPKYLVTQMGNDKSIKCEQNLGHDTMYWYKQDSKKFLKIMFSYNNKELIINETVPNRFSPKSPDKAHLNLHINSLELGDSAVYFCASSQMRGLNEKLFFGSGTQLSVL.

This sequence joins TRBV11-2 and TRBJ1-1; D unresolved. V was shortened by 3 bases and J by 7 bases, with 12 bases between the two germline ends. Germline V gene sequence: CDR1 SGHAT, CDR2 FQNNGV. The CDR3 sequence is 13 residues long. The CDR3 nucleotides read TGTGCCAGCAGCTTCCAGGTCCCCGATGAAGCTTTCTTT. It translates to CASSFQVPDEAFF.

The rearrangement uses TRBV7-9 and TRBJ2-2; 7 bases align to TRBD1. The CDR3 contains 15 residues. Germline CDR1 is SEHNR and CDR2 is FQNEAQ (reference sequence). V trimming: 4 bases; J trimming: 0 bases; junction bases outside the gene matches: 2. CDR3 nucleotide sequence: TGTGCCAGCAGCTCAACAGGGGCGAACACCGGGGAGCTGTTTTTT. Amino acids: CASSSTGANTGELFF.

The chain joins TRBV14 to TRBJ2-5, with D possibly called TRBD1 or TRBD2 (5 bases each). Between the trimmed V and J ends, which lost 1 base and 2 bases, there was a span of 17 bases. Germline lookup yields CDR1 SGHDN and CDR2 FVKESK. The CDR3 covers 17 residues. The CDR3 coding sequence is TGTGCCAGCAGCCAAGCATTAACGGGACGTATACAAGAGACCCAGTACTTC. Residues: CASSQALTGRIQETQYF. The full variable domain, with the rest looked up from reference TRBV14 and TRBJ2-5, is EAGVTQFPSHSVIEKGQTVTLRCDPISGHDNLYWYRRVMGKEIKFLLHFVKESKQDESGMPNNRFLAERTGGTYSTLKVQPAELEDSGVYFCASSQALTGRIQETQYFGPGTRLLVL.

The J gene is TRBJ1-2, the V gene TRBV29-1; D gene ambiguous. The length of the CDR3 is 12 residues. Between the trimmed V and J ends, which lost 0 bases and 10 bases, there was a span of 12 bases. The germline V gene has CDR1 SQVTM and CDR2 ANQGSEA. The CDR3 sequence: CSVEDRRRDYTF. CDR3 sequence (DNA): TGCAGCGTTGAAGATAGGCGCCGGGACTACACCTTC.

The rearrangement links TRBV6-5 to TRBJ1-2; tentative D call: TRBD1 (5 bases). V lost 5 bases and J 4 bases, leaving 14 bases between the germline ends. CDR1 is MNHEY, CDR2 SVGAGI, per germline. The CDR3 spans 14 residues. CDR3 DNA: TGTGCCAGCAGTCGGGCCCCTAGGGGCTATGGCTACACCTTC. It encodes CASSRAPRGYGYTF.

This clonotype came up once. The chain combines TRBV20-1 with TRBJ1-1, with D unresolved. V was trimmed by 0 bases and J by 4 bases, leaving 15 bases between them. CDR1 is DFQATT, CDR2 SNEGSKA, per germline (reference sequence). This CDR3 has 15 amino acids. The CDR3 region has the DNA TGCAGTGCTAGAGATCTCAGGACGGAAGGCACTGAAGCTTTCTTT. This sequence encodes CSARDLRTEGTEAFF.

The rearrangement links TRBV9 to TRBJ2-3; D unclear. Trimming took 3 bases from V and 0 from J, leaving 8 bases between them. Germline-derived CDR1 and CDR2 are SGDLS and YYNGEE. CDR3 length: 14 residues. DNA for the CDR3: TGTGCCAGCAGCGCTAACCCTAGCACAGATACGCAGTATTTT. Its translation: CASSANPSTDTQYF. Variable domain in full (rest from reference TRBV9 and TRBJ2-3): DSGVTQTPKHLITATGQRVTLRCSPRSGDLSVYWYQQSLDQGLQFLIQYYNGEERAKGNILERFSAQQFPDLHSELNLSSLELGDSALYFCASSANPSTDTQYFGPGTRLTVL.

This chain joins TRBV30 and TRBJ2-7; TRBD2 aligns across 8 bases. This CDR3 spans 14 amino acids. V shed 0 bases and J 3 bases; nucleotides not matched to a gene: 4. The V gene's germline CDR1 is GTSNPN and CDR2 SVGIG (reference sequence). The CDR3 protein is CAWSVAGALYEQYF. The CDR3 DNA is TGTGCCTGGAGTGTAGCGGGGGCCCTCTACGAGCAGTACTTC.

The chain is built from TRBV12-5 and TRBJ2-7; the match to TRBD1 covers 9 bases. Germline CDR1 is LGHNT and CDR2 is FRNRAP. The CDR3 consists of 15 residues. V trimming: 2 bases; J trimming: 2 bases; junction bases outside the gene matches: 4. The CDR3 coding sequence is TGTGCTAGTGGTTTGTCGACAGGGGGTACCTACGAGCAGTACTTC. Protein: CASGLSTGGTYEQYF.

The V gene is TRBV10-3, the J gene TRBJ1-2; D gene uncertain. The V gene's germline CDR1 is ENHRY and CDR2 SYGVKD. The length of the CDR3 is 16 residues. Trimming took off 2 bases at V and 3 bases at J, with 16 bases between the two ends. The CDR3 spells CAISEPGSPLDYGYTF. CDR3 sequence (DNA): TGTGCCATCAGTGAGCCAGGAAGCCCCCTGGACTATGGCTACACCTTC.

The V and J genes are TRBV27 and TRBJ2-5; D is possibly TRBD1 or TRBD2 (6 bases each). The germline V gene has CDR1 MNHEY and CDR2 SMNVEV (reference sequence). There are 13 residues in the CDR3. V was shortened by 4 bases and J by 5 bases, with 11 bases between the two germline ends. CDR3 residues: CASSYRGRETQYF. CDR3 DNA sequence: TGTGCCAGCAGTTACCGGGGGCGGGAGACCCAGTACTTC.